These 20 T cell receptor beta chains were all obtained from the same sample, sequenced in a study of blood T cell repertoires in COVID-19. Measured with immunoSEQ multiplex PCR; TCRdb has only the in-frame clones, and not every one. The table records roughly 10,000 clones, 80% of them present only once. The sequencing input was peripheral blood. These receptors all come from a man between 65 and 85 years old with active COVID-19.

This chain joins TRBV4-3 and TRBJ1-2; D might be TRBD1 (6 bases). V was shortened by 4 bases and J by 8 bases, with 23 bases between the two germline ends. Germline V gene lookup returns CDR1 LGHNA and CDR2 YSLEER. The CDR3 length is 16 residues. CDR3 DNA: TGCGCCAGCAGCCCAAGATCATGGGCAGGGGTTGGAGGCTACACCTTC. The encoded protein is CASSPRSWAGVGGYTF.

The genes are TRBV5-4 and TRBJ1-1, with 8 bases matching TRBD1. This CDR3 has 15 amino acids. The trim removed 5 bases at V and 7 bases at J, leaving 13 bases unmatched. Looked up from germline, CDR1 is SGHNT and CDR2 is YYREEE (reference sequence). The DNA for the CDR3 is TGTGCCAGCAGTCCAGGACAGGGCCCTACCATTGAAGCTTTCTTT. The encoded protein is CASSPGQGPTIEAFF.

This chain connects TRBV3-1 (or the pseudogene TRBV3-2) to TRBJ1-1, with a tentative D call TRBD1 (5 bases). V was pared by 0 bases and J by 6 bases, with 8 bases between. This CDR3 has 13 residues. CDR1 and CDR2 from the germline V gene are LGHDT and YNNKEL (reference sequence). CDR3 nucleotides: TGTGCCAGCAGCCAAGACGGGGGTGCTGAAGCTTTCTTT. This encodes CASSQDGGAEAFF.

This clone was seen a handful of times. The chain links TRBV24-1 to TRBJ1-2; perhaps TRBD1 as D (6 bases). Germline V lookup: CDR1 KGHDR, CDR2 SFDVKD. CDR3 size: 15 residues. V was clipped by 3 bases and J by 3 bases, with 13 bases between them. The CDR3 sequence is CATSDAGGADYGYTF. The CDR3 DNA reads TGTGCCACCAGTGATGCGGGGGGGGCCGACTATGGCTACACCTTC.

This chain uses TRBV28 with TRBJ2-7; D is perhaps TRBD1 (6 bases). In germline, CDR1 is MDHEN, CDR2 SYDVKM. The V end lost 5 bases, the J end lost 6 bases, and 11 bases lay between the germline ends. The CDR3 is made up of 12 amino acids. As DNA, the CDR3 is TGTGCCAGCAGTGCAGGGGTTTCCGAGCAGTACTTC. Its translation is CASSAGVSEQYF.

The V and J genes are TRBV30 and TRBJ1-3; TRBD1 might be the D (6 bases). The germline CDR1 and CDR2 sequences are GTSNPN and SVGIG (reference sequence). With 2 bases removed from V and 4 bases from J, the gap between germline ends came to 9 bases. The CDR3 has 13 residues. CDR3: CAWSPGTGNTIYF. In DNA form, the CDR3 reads TGTGCCTGGAGTCCCGGGACAGGAAACACCATATATTTT.

The CDR3 sequence: CASSVAGESPLHF. In DNA, the CDR3 is TGTGCCAGCAGCGTCGCAGGGGAATCACCCCTCCACTTT. The chain uses TRBV7-9 and TRBJ1-6; D might be TRBD1 (6 bases). Trimming took off 5 bases at V and 10 bases at J, with 12 bases between the two ends. The germline V gene has CDR1 SEHNR and CDR2 FQNEAQ (reference sequence). The CDR3 is made up of 13 amino acids.

The CDR3, as DNA: TGTGCCAGCAGTGAACAGGGGTATAATGAAAAACTGTTTTTT. Translated, it gives CASSEQGYNEKLFF. The rearrangement uses TRBV2 and TRBJ1-4; D may be TRBD1 (6 bases). The CDR3 covers 14 residues. Germline CDR1 is SNHLY and CDR2 is FYNNEI. The V end lost 2 bases, the J end lost 4 bases, and 8 bases lay between the germline ends.

CDR3 loop: CASSSTGVEQYF. The CDR3 DNA reads as TGCGCCAGCAGCTCGACAGGGGTCGAGCAGTACTTC. The gene calls are TRBV5-1 and TRBJ2-7; TRBD1 aligns across 8 bases. The CDR3 covers 12 residues. Germline V gives CDR1 SGHRS, CDR2 YFSETQ. V dropped 3 bases and J dropped 6; count of bases not matched to a gene: 2.

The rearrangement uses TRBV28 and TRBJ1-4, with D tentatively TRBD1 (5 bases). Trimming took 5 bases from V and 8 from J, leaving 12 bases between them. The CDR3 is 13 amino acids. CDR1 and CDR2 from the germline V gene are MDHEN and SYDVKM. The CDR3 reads CASSQDISEKLFF. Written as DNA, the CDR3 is TGTGCCAGCAGTCAGGACATTTCCGAAAAACTGTTTTTT.

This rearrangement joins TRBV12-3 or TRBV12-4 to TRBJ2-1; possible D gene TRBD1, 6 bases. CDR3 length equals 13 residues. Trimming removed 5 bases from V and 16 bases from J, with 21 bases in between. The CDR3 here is CASSPVGGSGPFF. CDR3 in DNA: TGTGCCAGCAGTCCCGTAGGGGGATCGGGGCCTTTCTTC.

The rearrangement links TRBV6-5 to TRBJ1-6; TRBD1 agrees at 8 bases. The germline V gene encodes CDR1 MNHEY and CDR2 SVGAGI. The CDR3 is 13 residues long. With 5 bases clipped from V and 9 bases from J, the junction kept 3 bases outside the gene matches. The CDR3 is CASSTGGSSPLHF. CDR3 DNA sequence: TGTGCCAGCAGTACAGGGGGTTCTTCACCCCTCCACTTT.

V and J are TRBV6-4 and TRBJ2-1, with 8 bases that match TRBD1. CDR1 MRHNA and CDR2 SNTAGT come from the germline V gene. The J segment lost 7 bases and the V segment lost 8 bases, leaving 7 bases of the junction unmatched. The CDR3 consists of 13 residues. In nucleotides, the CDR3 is TGTGCCAGCGGATGGACAGGGTCAAATGAGCAGTTCTTC. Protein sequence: CASGWTGSNEQFF.

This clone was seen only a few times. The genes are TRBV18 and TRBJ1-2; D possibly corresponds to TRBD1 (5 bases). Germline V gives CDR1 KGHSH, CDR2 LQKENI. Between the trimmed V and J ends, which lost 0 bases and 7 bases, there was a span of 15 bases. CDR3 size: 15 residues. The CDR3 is CASSPPDKMRTGYTF. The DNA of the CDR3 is TGTGCCAGCTCACCACCGGACAAAATGAGGACTGGCTACACCTTC.

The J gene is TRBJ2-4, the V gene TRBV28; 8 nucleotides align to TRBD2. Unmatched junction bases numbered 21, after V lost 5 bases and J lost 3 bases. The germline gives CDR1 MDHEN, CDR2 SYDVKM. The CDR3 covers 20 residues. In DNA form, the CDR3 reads TGTGCCAGCAGTGCACTCGGGGGGGGAAGGGTGGTTTTAGTCAAAAACATTCAGTACTTC. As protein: CASSALGGGRVVLVKNIQYF.

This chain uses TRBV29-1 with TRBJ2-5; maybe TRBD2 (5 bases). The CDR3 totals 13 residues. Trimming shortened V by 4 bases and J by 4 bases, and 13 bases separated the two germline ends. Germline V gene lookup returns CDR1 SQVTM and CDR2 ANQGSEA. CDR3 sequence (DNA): TGCAGCGTTGCGGCCCCACGGGGAGAGACCCAGTACTTC. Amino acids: CSVAAPRGETQYF.

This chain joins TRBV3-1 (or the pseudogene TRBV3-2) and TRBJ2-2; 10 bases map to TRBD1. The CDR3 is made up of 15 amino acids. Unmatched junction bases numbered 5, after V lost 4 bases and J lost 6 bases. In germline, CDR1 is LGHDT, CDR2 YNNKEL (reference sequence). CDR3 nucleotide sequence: TGTGCCAGCAGCCGAGGACAGGGGGTATCCGGGGAGCTGTTTTTT. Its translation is CASSRGQGVSGELFF.

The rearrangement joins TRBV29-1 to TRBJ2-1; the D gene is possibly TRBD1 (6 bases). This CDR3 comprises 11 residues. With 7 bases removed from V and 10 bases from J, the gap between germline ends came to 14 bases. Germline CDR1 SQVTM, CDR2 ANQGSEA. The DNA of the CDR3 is TGCAGCGAAATACAGGGTCGGGAGCAGTTCTTC. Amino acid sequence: CSEIQGREQFF.

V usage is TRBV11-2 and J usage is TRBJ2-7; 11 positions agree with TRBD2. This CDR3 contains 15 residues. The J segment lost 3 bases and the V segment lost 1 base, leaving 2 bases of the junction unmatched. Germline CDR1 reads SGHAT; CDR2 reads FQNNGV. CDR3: CASSLASGGIYEQYF. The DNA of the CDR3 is TGTGCCAGCAGCTTAGCTAGCGGGGGGATCTACGAGCAGTACTTC.

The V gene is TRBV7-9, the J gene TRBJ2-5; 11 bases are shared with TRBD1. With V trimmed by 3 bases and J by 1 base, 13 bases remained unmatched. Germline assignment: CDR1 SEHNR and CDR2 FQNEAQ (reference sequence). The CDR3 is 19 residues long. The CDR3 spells CASSFPRDRGKGPQETQYF. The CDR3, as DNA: TGTGCCAGCAGCTTCCCCCGGGACAGGGGGAAGGGTCCCCAAGAGACCCAGTACTTC.